Each of the 11 T cell receptor beta chains below was sequenced from the same sample in a study of CD8 T cells in Susac syndrome. Random-hexamer reverse transcription was applied to about 0.45 to 1 ug RNA. One entry per CDR3 protein results from TCRdb running MiXCR on the immunoSEQ multiplex PCR reads. The sample holds 90,000 to 150,000 distinct CDR3 sequences; roughly 92% are singletons and the top ten take more than 0.09%. The sample consisted of CD4+ T cells from PBMCs. These receptors all come from a human donor in good health.

The chain is built from TRBV4-2 and TRBJ2-5; D is uncertain. CDR1 and CDR2 (germline): LGHNA, YNFKEQ. This CDR3 contains 13 residues. V was clipped by 1 base and J by 4 bases, with 7 bases between them. In DNA, the CDR3 is TGTGCCAGCAGCCAAGCGGGCGGAGAGACCCAGTACTTC. Its translation: CASSQAGGETQYF.

V is TRBV15 and J is TRBJ1-1; no clear D. The V gene's germline CDR1 is LNHNV and CDR2 YYDKDF (reference sequence). CDR3 length: 15 amino acids. The V end was cut by 0 bases, the J end by 7 bases, with 15 bases between. Here the CDR3 reads CATSRDPGVGNEAFF. CDR3 nucleotides: TGTGCCACCAGCAGAGATCCCGGGGTGGGAAATGAAGCTTTCTTT.

The genes are TRBV20-1 and TRBJ1-1, with a possible D match to TRBD1 (5 bases). The CDR3 covers 16 residues. CDR1 and CDR2 from the germline V gene are DFQATT and SNEGSKA (reference sequence). Trimming shortened V by 3 bases and J by 4 bases, and 21 bases separated the two germline ends. The CDR3 region has the DNA TGCAGTGCTAGTCGGGGGAAAGGGGTCTCGGGCACTGAAGCTTTCTTT. Protein product: CSASRGKGVSGTEAFF.

This chain uses TRBV5-1 with TRBJ2-7; D is perhaps TRBD1 (6 bases). Germline assignment: CDR1 SGHRS and CDR2 YFSETQ. V gave up 5 bases and J gave up 6 bases, with 12 bases separating them. The CDR3 length is 12 residues. The CDR3 here is CASRGQHLEQYF. For the CDR3, the DNA is TGCGCCAGCAGGGGACAACATCTCGAGCAGTACTTC.

The chain employs TRBV28 and TRBJ1-1; D not certain. The CDR3 spans 13 residues. CDR1 is MDHEN and CDR2 is SYDVKM in the germline V gene. V was shortened by 5 bases and J by 0 bases, with 7 bases between the two germline ends. CDR3 bases: TGTGCCAGCAGTGGACCTTTGAACACTGAAGCTTTCTTT. Translated: CASSGPLNTEAFF.

The CDR3 loop reads CASRPGLADYEQYF. The CDR3 region has the DNA TGTGCCAGCAGACCGGGACTAGCAGATTACGAGCAGTACTTC. V is TRBV27 and J is TRBJ2-7, with TRBD2 matching over 9 bases. The germline CDR1 and CDR2 sequences are MNHEY and SMNVEV (reference sequence). V shed 6 bases, J shed 4 bases, and the junction held 7 bases outside the gene matches. The CDR3 has 14 amino acids.

The V call is TRBV7-9, the J call TRBJ2-2; the match to TRBD2 covers 14 bases. Germline lookup yields CDR1 SEHNR and CDR2 FQNEAQ (reference sequence). J lost 1 base, V lost 6 bases, and 4 bases had no gene match. This CDR3 has 17 amino acids. This CDR3 is CASRAGTSGRNTGELFF. The CDR3 DNA is TGTGCCAGCAGGGCCGGGACTAGCGGGAGGAACACCGGGGAGCTGTTTTTT.

The rearrangement joins TRBV12-3 or TRBV12-4 to TRBJ2-7; D gene unclear. This CDR3 has 12 amino acids. V lost 6 bases to trimming and J lost 3 bases, with 9 bases between them. CDR3: CASSPRYYEQYF. CDR3 coding DNA: TGTGCCAGCAGCCCGAGGTACTACGAGCAGTACTTC.

The V gene is TRBV15, the J gene TRBJ2-2; D might be TRBD1 (6 bases). The CDR3 consists of 17 residues. CDR1 LNHNV and CDR2 YYDKDF come from the germline V gene (reference sequence). V was clipped by 0 bases and J by 4 bases, with 15 bases between them. CDR3 bases: TGTGCCACCAGCAGAGATACAGGGCCTTTCCGCACCGGGGAGCTGTTTTTT. Its translation is CATSRDTGPFRTGELFF. Supplemented by reference TRBV15 and TRBJ2-2, the full variable domain reads DAMVIQNPRYQVTQFGKPVTLSCSQTLNHNVMYWYQQKSSQAPKLLFHYYDKDFNNEADTPDNFQSRRPNTSFCFLDIRSPGLGDTAMYLCATSRDTGPFRTGELFFGEGSRLTVL.

This chain links TRBV19 with TRBJ2-2, with a possible D match to TRBD1 (6 bases). The V gene's germline CDR1 is LNHDA and CDR2 SQIVND (reference sequence). V dropped 6 bases and J dropped 0 bases, with 11 bases sitting between them. The CDR3 contains 15 residues. The CDR3 loop reads CASRGARTNTGELFF. The CDR3 DNA is TGTGCCAGTAGGGGGGCTCGAACGAACACCGGGGAGCTGTTTTTT. Using reference TRBV19 and TRBJ2-2 for the parts outside the CDR3, the full variable domain is DGGITQSPKYLFRKEGQNVTLSCEQNLNHDAMYWYRQDPGQGLRLIYYSQIVNDFQKGDIAEGYSVSREKKESFPLTVTSAQKNPTAFYLCASRGARTNTGELFFGEGSRLTVL.

The chain employs TRBV5-4 and TRBJ1-1; a possible D gene is TRBD1 (5 bases). Germline V gene lookup returns CDR1 SGHNT and CDR2 YYREEE (reference sequence). The CDR3 extends over 15 amino acids. Between the trimmed V and J ends, which lost 6 bases and 4 bases, there was a span of 19 bases. The CDR3 protein is CASTSPRQGGTEAFF. The CDR3, as DNA: TGTGCCAGCACTTCTCCTCGGCAGGGAGGCACTGAAGCTTTCTTT.